The entry that follows covers one T cell receptor (beta chain) sequence. This sample was taken from a study of blood T cell repertoires in COVID-19. This CDR3 region has 14 residues. The germline V and J ends were trimmed by 0 bases and 7 bases, with 14 bases remaining between them. Germline V gives CDR1 SGHNT, CDR2 YYREEE (reference sequence). Participants came from some 26 US areas, aged roughly 18 to 95 years. TCRdb's copy holds only in-frame clones and misses some; the assay was immunoSEQ multiplex PCR. The sample shows approximately 360,000 clones, about four fifths of them seen only once. Sequencing was performed on PBMCs or T cells enriched from blood (not recorded which). This receptor was obtained from a woman between 45 and 60 years old who had recovered from COVID-19. The chain has TRBV5-4 and TRBJ2-7, with TRBD1 as a possible D gene (6 bases). CDR3 nucleotides: TGTGCCAGCAGCTTGGAGGGGGAACTGGGGGAGCAGTACTTC. This gives the protein CASSLEGELGEQYF.